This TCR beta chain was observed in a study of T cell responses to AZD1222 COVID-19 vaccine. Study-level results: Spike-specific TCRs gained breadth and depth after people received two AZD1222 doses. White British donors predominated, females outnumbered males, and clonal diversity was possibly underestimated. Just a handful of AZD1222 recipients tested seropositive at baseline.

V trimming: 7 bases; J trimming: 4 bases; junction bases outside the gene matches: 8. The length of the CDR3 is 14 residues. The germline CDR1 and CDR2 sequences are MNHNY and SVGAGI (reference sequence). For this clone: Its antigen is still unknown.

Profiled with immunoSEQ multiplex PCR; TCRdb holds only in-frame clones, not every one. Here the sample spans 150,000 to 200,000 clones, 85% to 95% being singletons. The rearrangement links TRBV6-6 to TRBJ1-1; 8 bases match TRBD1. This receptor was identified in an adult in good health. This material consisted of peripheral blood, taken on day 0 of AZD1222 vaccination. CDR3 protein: CASTSTGGSTEAFF. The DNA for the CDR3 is TGTGCCAGCACGTCCACAGGGGGGAGCACTGAAGCTTTCTTT.